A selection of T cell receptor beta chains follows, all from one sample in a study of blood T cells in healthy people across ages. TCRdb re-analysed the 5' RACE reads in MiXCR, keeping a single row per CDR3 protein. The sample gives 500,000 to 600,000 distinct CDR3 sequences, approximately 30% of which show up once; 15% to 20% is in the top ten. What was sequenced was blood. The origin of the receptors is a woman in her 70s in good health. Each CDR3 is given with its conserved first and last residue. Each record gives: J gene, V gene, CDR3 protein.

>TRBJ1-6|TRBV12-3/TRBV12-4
CASSSTGDAFSSPLHF
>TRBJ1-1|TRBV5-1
CASSPATGPTEAFF
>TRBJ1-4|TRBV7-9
CASSKGQQEKLFF
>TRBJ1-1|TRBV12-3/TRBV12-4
CASKGGTSSTEAFF
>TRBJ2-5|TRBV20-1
CSARGISGGETQYF
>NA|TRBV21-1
CASSNGPRPSETQYF
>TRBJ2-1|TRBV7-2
CASSDPWLNGEQFF
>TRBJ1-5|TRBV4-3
CASSQGPGTGESQPQHF
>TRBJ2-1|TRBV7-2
CASSGMDQGQFF
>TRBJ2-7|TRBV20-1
CSASELLAGTYEQYF
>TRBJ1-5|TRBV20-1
CSATGEQGNQSQHF
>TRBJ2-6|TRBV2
CASRAQGTGANVLTF
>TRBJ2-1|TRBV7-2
CASSGFRAGKQFF
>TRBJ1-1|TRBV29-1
CSVWLGIGNTEAFF
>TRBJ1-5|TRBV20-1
CSVSAGVDQPQHF
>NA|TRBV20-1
CSATGTSGDYNEQFF
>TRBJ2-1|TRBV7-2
CAGSTAGASSYNEQFF
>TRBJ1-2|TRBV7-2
CASSLGSHYGYTF
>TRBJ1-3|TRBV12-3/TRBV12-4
CASKTGGTGNTIYF
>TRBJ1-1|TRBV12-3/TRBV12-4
CASRPGTYTEAFF
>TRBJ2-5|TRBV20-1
CSARGQETQYF
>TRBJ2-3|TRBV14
CASSQVREGTDTQYF
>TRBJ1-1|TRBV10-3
CAISPGQIYDEAFF
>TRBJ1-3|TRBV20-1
CSARDIYLNTIYF
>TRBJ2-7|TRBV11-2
CASSPYKAGTPDF
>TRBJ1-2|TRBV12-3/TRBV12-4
CASTLDFYGYTF
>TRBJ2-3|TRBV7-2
CASSLARTASSTDTQYF
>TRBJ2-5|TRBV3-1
CASSHRGSQETQYF
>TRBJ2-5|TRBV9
CASSVPGTGRETQYF
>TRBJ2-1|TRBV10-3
CAISENPGIEQFF
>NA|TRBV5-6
CASTKRTPSYNEQFF
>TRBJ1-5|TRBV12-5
CASGLGDQPQHF
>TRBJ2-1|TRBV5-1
CTSAEGSYNEQFF
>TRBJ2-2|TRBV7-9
CASSLLAGAGELFF
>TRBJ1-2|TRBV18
CASSSARGLYGYTF
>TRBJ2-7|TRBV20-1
CSASDRTGYDEQYF
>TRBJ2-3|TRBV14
CASSQDVSDTQYF
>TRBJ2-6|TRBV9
CASSVSGWRSGANVLTF
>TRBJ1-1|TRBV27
CASSLQRGGTEAFF
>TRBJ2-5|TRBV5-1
CASSFGEQRQTQYF
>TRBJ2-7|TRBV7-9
CASSLAGTGNEQYF
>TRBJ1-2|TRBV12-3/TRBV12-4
CASSLRVFDGYTF
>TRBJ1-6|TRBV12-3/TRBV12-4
CASSPARGSGLNSPLHF
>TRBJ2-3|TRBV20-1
CSARARGGPFTDTQYF